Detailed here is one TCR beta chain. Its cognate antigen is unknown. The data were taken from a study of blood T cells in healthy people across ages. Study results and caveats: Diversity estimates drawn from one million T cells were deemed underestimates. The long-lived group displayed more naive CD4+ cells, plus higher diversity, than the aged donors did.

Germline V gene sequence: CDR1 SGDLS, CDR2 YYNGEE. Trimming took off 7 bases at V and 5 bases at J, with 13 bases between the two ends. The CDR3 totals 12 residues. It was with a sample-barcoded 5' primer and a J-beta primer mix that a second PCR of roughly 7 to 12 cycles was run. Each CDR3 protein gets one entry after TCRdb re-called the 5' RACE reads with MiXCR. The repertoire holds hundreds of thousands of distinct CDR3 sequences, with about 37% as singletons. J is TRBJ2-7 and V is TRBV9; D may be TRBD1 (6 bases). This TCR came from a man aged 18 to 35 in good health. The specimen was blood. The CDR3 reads CASGEGGDEQYF. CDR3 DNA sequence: TGTGCCAGCGGTGAAGGGGGAGACGAGCAGTACTTC.